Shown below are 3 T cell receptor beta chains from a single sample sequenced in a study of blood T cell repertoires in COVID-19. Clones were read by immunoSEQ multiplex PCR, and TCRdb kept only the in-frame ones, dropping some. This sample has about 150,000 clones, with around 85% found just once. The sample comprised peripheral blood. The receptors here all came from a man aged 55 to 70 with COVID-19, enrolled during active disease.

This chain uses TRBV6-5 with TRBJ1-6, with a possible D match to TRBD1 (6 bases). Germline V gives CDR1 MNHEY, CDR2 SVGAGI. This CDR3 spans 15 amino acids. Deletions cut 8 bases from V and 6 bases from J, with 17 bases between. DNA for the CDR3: TGTGCCAGCGGAACGGGGGGACAAAGTAATTCACCCCTCCACTTT. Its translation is CASGTGGQSNSPLHF.

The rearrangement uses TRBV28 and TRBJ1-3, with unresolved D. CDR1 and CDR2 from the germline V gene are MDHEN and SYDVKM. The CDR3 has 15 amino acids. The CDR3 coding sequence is TGTTGCGTGAGGGCATGGTCATCGTCGGGAAACACCATATATTTT. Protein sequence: CCVRAWSSSGNTIYF.

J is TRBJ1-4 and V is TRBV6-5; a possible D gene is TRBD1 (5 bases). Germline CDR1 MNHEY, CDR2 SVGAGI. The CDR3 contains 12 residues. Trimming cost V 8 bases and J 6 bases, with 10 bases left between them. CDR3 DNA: TGTGCCAGCGGGGCGGCGGATGAAAAACTGTTTTTT. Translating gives CASGAADEKLFF.